A selection of T cell receptor beta chains follows, all from one sample in a study of identical twins. MiXCR, applied by TCRdb to the 5' RACE reads, yields one record per CDR3 protein. The repertoire holds 450,000 to 600,000 distinct CDR3 sequences, with around 20% as singletons. Another study also made use of these data, one on yellow fever vaccine responses in identical twins.

Source material: CD4+ T cells sorted from blood. All receptors come from a woman between 18 and 29 years old in good health. CDR3s include the opening cysteine and the closing phenylalanine or tryptophan. Each record gives: J gene, D gene, clone size, V gene, CDR3 DNA, CDR3 protein. The D gene is left open where the match is weak. Clone size appears in some rows only: once, few, many, or a class for an expanded clone.

>TRBJ2-3|NA|many|TRBV28
TGTGCCAGCAGTTACCTTACGGGATTCGGCACAGATACGCAGTATTTT
CASSYLTGFGTDTQYF
>TRBJ1-2|NA|NA|TRBV24-1
TGTGCCACCAGTGATTACGGGGGGTATGGCTACACCTTC
CATSDYGGYGYTF
>TRBJ1-3|NA|few|TRBV12-3/TRBV12-4
TGTGCCAGCAGTCCTCAGGGGTCTGCTGGAAACACCATATATTTT
CASSPQGSAGNTIYF
>TRBJ2-1|NA|few|TRBV7-9
TGTGCCGCGGCCCGGGAAAGCTCCTACAATGAGCAGTTCTTC
CAAARESSYNEQFF
>TRBJ1-1|TRBD1|NA|TRBV7-9
TGTGCCAGCAGCTTAGTTCAGGGGGATAGGGCTTTCTTT
CASSLVQGDRAFF
>TRBJ1-3|NA|few|TRBV5-1
TGCGCCAGCATCGGAGACTCTGGAAACACCATATATTTT
CASIGDSGNTIYF
>TRBJ2-5|NA|many|TRBV3-1
TGTGCCAGCAGCCCTTTTGGAGAGACCCAGTACTTC
CASSPFGETQYF
>TRBJ2-1|TRBD2|few|TRBV7-9
TGTGCCAGCAGCTTAGGAGTGGGGGGGAACAATGAGCAGTTCTTC
CASSLGVGGNNEQFF
>TRBJ2-7|NA|few|TRBV4-1
TGCGCCAGCAGCCAGGATCTCGCGACAGGGAGGCTTTACGAGCAGTACTTC
CASSQDLATGRLYEQYF
>TRBJ2-7|NA|few|TRBV24-1
TGTGCCACCAGTGGGGCAGGGACGACAGCCTACGAGCAGTACTTC
CATSGAGTTAYEQYF
>TRBJ2-1|NA|few|TRBV5-1
TGCGCCAGCAGCTCCAAATACAATGAGCAGTTCTTC
CASSSKYNEQFF
>TRBJ1-2|TRBD1|NA|TRBV20-1
TGCAGTGCTAGCAGGGGGCGGGGCTACACCTTC
CSASRGRGYTF
>TRBJ2-1|TRBD1|NA|TRBV5-1
TGCGCCAGCAGCTCTACAGGGGACCGACGGAATGAGCAGTTCTTC
CASSSTGDRRNEQFF
>TRBJ1-3|NA|NA|TRBV12-3/TRBV12-4
TGTGCCAGCAGTCCTTTTCACGGGGGATCTGGAAACACCATATATTTT
CASSPFHGGSGNTIYF
>TRBJ2-3|NA|few|TRBV7-2
TGTGCCAGCAGTGCTGGCTCTTCTGATACGCAGTATTTT
CASSAGSSDTQYF
>TRBJ2-2|NA|few|TRBV20-1
TGCAGTGCTATCTGGCAGGGATACACCGGGGAGCTGTTTTTT
CSAIWQGYTGELFF
>TRBJ2-7|TRBD2|NA|TRBV12-3/TRBV12-4
TGTGCCAGCAGTTCCCCAGGGCGGGAGATGGACGAGCAGTACTTC
CASSSPGREMDEQYF
>TRBJ2-2|TRBD1|NA|TRBV7-2
TGTGCCAGCAGCTCGGACAGGACGAACACCGGGGAGCTGTTTTTT
CASSSDRTNTGELFF
>TRBJ1-1|TRBD1|few|TRBV20-1
TGCAGTGCTGAAGACAGGGGGCCTATCACTGAAGCTTTCTTT
CSAEDRGPITEAFF
>TRBJ2-2|NA|NA|TRBV18
TGTGCCAGCTCACCACTCCTGGGATCTGACACCGGGGAGCTGTTTTTT
CASSPLLGSDTGELFF
>TRBJ1-2|NA|NA|TRBV2
TGTGCCAGCAGTGACCCTCCGGCCAACTATGGCTACACCTTC
CASSDPPANYGYTF
>TRBJ1-5|TRBD1|NA|TRBV19
TGTGCCACTAGAGGAGCGGGACAGAATAGCAATCAGCCCCAGCATTTT
CATRGAGQNSNQPQHF
>TRBJ2-3|TRBD2|few|TRBV11-2
TGTGCCAGCAGCTTAAGTCTAGCGGTAAGGGTGTGCACAGATACGCAGTATTTT
CASSLSLAVRVCTDTQYF
>TRBJ1-5|NA|NA|TRBV27
TGTGCCAGCAGGATGACAGTTTATCAGCCCCAGCATTTT
CASRMTVYQPQHF
>TRBJ2-1|NA|few|TRBV5-1
TGCGCCAGCAGCCCTCCCGGGACAACCCCGGGGAATGAGCAGTTCTTC
CASSPPGTTPGNEQFF
>TRBJ2-2|NA|NA|TRBV11-2
TGTGCCAGCAGCTCGAGCTTAGAGAGGTGGAACACCGGGGAGCTGTTTTTT
CASSSSLERWNTGELFF
>TRBJ1-1|NA|few|TRBV6-5
TGTGCCAGCAGTCTTATCCAGGGTCAAGCTTTCTTT
CASSLIQGQAFF
>TRBJ2-1|TRBD2|NA|TRBV11-1
TGTGCCAGCAGCCCCCCGGGACTAGCGGGAGCCATCTCCTACAATGAGCAGTTCTTC
CASSPPGLAGAISYNEQFF
>TRBJ2-1|TRBD2|few|TRBV5-1
TGCGCCAGCAGCGCTAGACTAGCGGGTGAGGGTGAGCAGTTCTTC
CASSARLAGEGEQFF
>TRBJ1-1|NA|few|TRBV11-2
TGTGCCAGCAGCTCCACCCGGGCGGTCGCTGAAGCTTTCTTT
CASSSTRAVAEAFF
>TRBJ2-1|NA|NA|TRBV20-1
TGCTGTGCTAGAGACCCGGGACTTAGTACCTACAATGAGCAGTTCTTC
CCARDPGLSTYNEQFF
>TRBJ2-3|NA|NA|TRBV6-2/TRBV6-3
TGTGCCAGCAGTTACTACCTTCTAGACGAGGTGCAGTATTTT
CASSYYLLDEVQYF
>TRBJ2-4|TRBD2|few|TRBV18
TGTGCCAGCTCACCACCGGGTGCACTAGCGGGAGGGCCCGAATCCAAAAACATTCAGTACTTC
CASSPPGALAGGPESKNIQYF
>TRBJ1-6|TRBD1|NA|TRBV9
TGTGCCAGCAGCCTAACGACAGGGAGGTTTTCACCCCTCCACTTT
CASSLTTGRFSPLHF
>TRBJ2-7|NA|few|TRBV20-1
TGCAGTGCTAGGACAGTTTGGGCCTACGAGCAGTACTTC
CSARTVWAYEQYF